This note documents a single T cell receptor beta chain sequence. Its antigen is still unknown. This record comes from a study of OX40 agonist ivuxolimab in advanced cancers. Study-wide background: The dose-escalation group included hepatocellular carcinoma, melanoma, renal cell carcinoma and head and neck cancer.

Autoimmune disease history or systemic immunosuppression barred patients. Study-level results: Individuals who were partial responders at 0.1-3.0 mg/kg had clonal expansion that ranked among the lowest.

V dropped 5 bases and J dropped 5; count of bases not matched to a gene: 9. Looked up from germline, CDR1 is MNHEY and CDR2 is SVGAGI. The CDR3 has 15 amino acids. The repertoire was sequenced with immunoSEQ multiplex PCR; TCRdb's copy has only in-frame clones and lacks some. The sample records 40,000 to 50,000 clones, roughly 90% being singletons. This chain uses TRBV6-5 with TRBJ1-2; 9 bases line up with TRBD1. Sequencing used CD4+ or CD8+ T cells sorted from blood, obtained in a trial of the OX40 agonist ivuxolimab. The clonotype was recovered from an adult with an advanced solid tumor such as melanoma, head and neck, liver or kidney cancer. CDR3 bases: TGTGCCAGCAGTGTGGGACAGGGATTTCGTTATGGCTACACCTTC. Protein sequence: CASSVGQGFRYGYTF.